The subject of this entry is one TCR beta chain. Its matching antigen is unknown. Germline-derived CDR1 and CDR2 are LNHDA and SQIVND (reference sequence). The CDR3 extends over 15 amino acids. With 3 bases removed from V and 2 bases from J, the gap between germline ends came to 13 bases. The primer mix had 60 Vbeta and 13 Jbeta primers. Only in-frame clones appear in the TCRdb table, and some are missing; sequencing was by immunoSEQ multiplex PCR. This repertoire shows around 100,000 clones, 65% to 80% found once; its top ten account for about 9.3%. This specimen comes from a study of cytomegalovirus exposure and HLA in healthy donors. Overall study results and limits: As immune exposure information, only CMV serostatus was available.

This TCR was sampled from a woman younger than 30 in good health and CMV-seropositive. V and J are TRBV19 and TRBJ2-5; possibly TRBD1 for D (6 bases). The sample consisted of PBMCs. As DNA, the CDR3 is TGTGCCAGTAGTATTTCCGGGACAATACAAGAGACCCAGTACTTC. Its translation is CASSISGTIQETQYF. Based on the CDR3 plus reference TRBV19 and TRBJ2-5, the full variable domain is DGGITQSPKYLFRKEGQNVTLSCEQNLNHDAMYWYRQDPGQGLRLIYYSQIVNDFQKGDIAEGYSVSREKKESFPLTVTSAQKNPTAFYLCASSISGTIQETQYFGPGTRLLVL.